This T cell receptor (beta chain) was recovered during a study of monozygotic twins with inflammatory bowel disease. CDR1 and CDR2 from the germline V gene are KGHDR and SFDVKD. The CDR3 is 13 amino acids. There were around 3.5 ug of total RNA used for each TCR library. cDNA was made in eight separate reactions per sample. TCRdb re-called the 5' RACE reads and shows each CDR3 protein once, DNA omitted. The data show around 99,000 distinct CDR3 sequences, and the top ten clones hold approximately 13%. Blood samples, whole and unsorted for T cells, yielded the isolated total RNA. The study's findings and limits: The results supported no single strong signal or clonotype associated with IBD.

Regarding this clonotype: Antigen specificity is unknown.

This TCR derives from a human donor with ulcerative colitis or Crohn's disease, or a healthy co-twin of an affected twin (not recorded which). Sequencing was carried out using blood. The chain has TRBV24-1 and TRBJ1-2; TCRdb returns TRBD1, unconfirmable since there is no DNA. The CDR3 loop is CATSTTGSYGYTF.